Detailed here is one TCR beta chain. Its matching antigen is unknown. This specimen comes from a study of molecular identifiers for immune sequencing clone quantification. Background on the study: Replicates involved a five-way split of RNA from around 20,000 or 100,000 naive CD8 cells, with sequencing of four.

This CDR3 is built from 13 residues. V lost 3 bases, J lost 4 bases, and 10 bases lay in between. Germline-derived CDR1 and CDR2 are SGHDT and YYEEEE. MiXCR, run by TCRdb on the PCR reads, gives a single entry per CDR3 protein. In the table there are approximately 670,000 distinct CDR3 sequences, 20% of which are singletons. Whole-study findings and limits: Highly expanded clone sizes could be underestimated by identical TCR molecules that share a barcode.

Sequences were obtained from naive CD8+ T cells from blood, with Jurkat cell RNA spiked in. Specified subset: FACS-sorted CD8+CD4-CCR7+CD45RA+ naive T cells. The receptor was derived from a human donor in good health. Some libraries in this study had Jurkat cell RNA spiked in. The chain employs TRBV5-6 and TRBJ2-5; unclear D gene. CDR3 in DNA: TGTGCCAGCAGCTCTACAAGTGGAGAGACCCAGTACTTC. This translates into CASSSTSGETQYF.